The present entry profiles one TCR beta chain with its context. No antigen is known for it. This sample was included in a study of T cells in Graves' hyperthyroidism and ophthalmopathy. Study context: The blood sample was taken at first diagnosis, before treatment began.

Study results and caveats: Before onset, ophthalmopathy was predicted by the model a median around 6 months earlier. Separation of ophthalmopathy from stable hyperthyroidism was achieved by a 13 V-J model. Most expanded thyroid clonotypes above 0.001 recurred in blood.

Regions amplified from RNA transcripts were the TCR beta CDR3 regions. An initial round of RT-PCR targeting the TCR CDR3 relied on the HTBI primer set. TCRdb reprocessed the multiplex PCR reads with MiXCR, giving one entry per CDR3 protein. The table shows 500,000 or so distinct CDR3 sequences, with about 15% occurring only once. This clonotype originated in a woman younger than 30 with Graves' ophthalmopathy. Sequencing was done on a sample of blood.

The CDR3 loop is CASRSSGGATDTQYF. CDR3 in DNA: TGTGCCAGCAGATCTAGCGGGGGGGCGACAGATACGCAGTATTTT. The V call is TRBV6-2 or TRBV6-3, the J call TRBJ2-3; 12 bases match TRBD2. The trim removed 6 bases at V and 3 bases at J, leaving 4 bases unmatched. From germline, CDR1 is MNHEY and CDR2 SVGEGT. The CDR3 sequence is 15 residues long.